These T cell receptor beta chains were read from a single sample in a study of blood T cell repertoires in COVID-19. The repertoire was sequenced with immunoSEQ multiplex PCR; TCRdb's copy has only in-frame clones and lacks some. Among tens of thousands of clones listed, approximately 88% were seen once. The sample consisted of peripheral blood. Receptors were obtained from a man aged 55-75 years with COVID-19, enrolled during active disease. The CDR3 runs from the conserved cysteine through the conserved F or W.

len: 12; v_gene: TRBV19; CDR3aa: CASSLSRAEAFF
len: 13; v_gene: TRBV10-3; CDR3aa: CAIMASAQETQYF
len: 18; v_gene: TRBV28; CDR3aa: CASSLLYPLESSYNEQFF
len: 17; v_gene: TRBV6-2/TRBV6-3; CDR3aa: CASSYELAGEKRYIQYF
len: 19; v_gene: TRBV11-3; CDR3aa: CASSLGGTSGRRLQETQYF
len: 14; v_gene: TRBV4-2; CDR3aa: CASSQESSYNEQFF
len: 16; v_gene: TRBV5-6; CDR3aa: CASSPRSGGLYNEQFF
len: 15; v_gene: TRBV7-9; CDR3aa: CASSGRTGGPYEQYF
len: 15; v_gene: TRBV5-8; CDR3aa: CASSLWGQVSYEQYF
len: 16; v_gene: TRBV19; CDR3aa: CASSYGGIGSNQPQHF
len: 15; v_gene: TRBV5-1; CDR3aa: CASSLVPAGDYEQYF
len: 15; v_gene: TRBV7-6; CDR3aa: CASSPTWGGTGELFF
len: 14; v_gene: TRBV30; CDR3aa: CAWNGGGGTGELFF
len: 15; v_gene: TRBV28; CDR3aa: CASSGQVEGITEAFF
len: 13; v_gene: TRBV10-1; CDR3aa: CASSNSGEETQYF
len: 13; v_gene: TRBV10-3; CDR3aa: CAINLQGTDTQYF
len: 15; v_gene: TRBV6-1; CDR3aa: CASSDPGQGRNTIYF
len: 16; v_gene: TRBV7-2; CDR3aa: CASSYYSGTGDQPQHF
len: 13; v_gene: TRBV12-3/TRBV12-4; CDR3aa: CASRTSGSNEQFF
len: 21; v_gene: TRBV29-1; CDR3aa: CSVEDRPLDRISPSGANVLTF
len: 15; v_gene: TRBV24-1; CDR3aa: CATGGGQGVKQPQHF
len: 14; v_gene: TRBV6-2/TRBV6-3; CDR3aa: CASSWEGYSYEQYF
len: 18; v_gene: TRBV9; CDR3aa: CASSAFGTARSGTGELFF
len: 12; v_gene: TRBV10-1; CDR3aa: CASSNGDQPQHF
len: 13; v_gene: TRBV12-5; CDR3aa: CASGLALSRGPDF
len: 16; v_gene: TRBV7-8; CDR3aa: CASSLALRTGDYGYTF
len: 14; v_gene: TRBV19; CDR3aa: CASRPTGENTEAFF
len: 14; v_gene: TRBV10-3; CDR3aa: CAISPSGGSYEQYF
len: 18; v_gene: TRBV4-3; CDR3aa: CASSQGFSGLAEKETQYF